The entry that follows covers one TCR beta chain sequence. Its antigen is unknown. CDR3 length: 17 residues. Trimming took 5 bases from V and 0 from J; bases not matched to a gene: 9. Germline V gives CDR1 SGHDN, CDR2 FVKESK. These data are taken from a study of cytomegalovirus exposure and HLA in healthy donors. The PCR had 60 Vbeta and 13 Jbeta primers. The protocol was immunoSEQ multiplex PCR, while the TCRdb copy is restricted to in-frame clones and leaves out a portion. Altogether 150,000 to 200,000 clones are present, 70% to 80% being singletons, with the ten largest covering around 1.5%. Study-wide results and caveats: In a later analysis, TCR beta V- and J-gene trimming was associated with a missense DCLRE1C variant.

The receptor was isolated from a man between 18 and 29 years old in good health and CMV-seronegative. The chain couples TRBV14 to TRBJ2-1; 8 nucleotides match TRBD1. The specimen was PBMCs. The CDR3 loop reads CASSGYRGISSYNEQFF. CDR3 DNA: TGTGCCAGCAGCGGATACAGGGGGATCTCCTCCTACAATGAGCAGTTCTTC.